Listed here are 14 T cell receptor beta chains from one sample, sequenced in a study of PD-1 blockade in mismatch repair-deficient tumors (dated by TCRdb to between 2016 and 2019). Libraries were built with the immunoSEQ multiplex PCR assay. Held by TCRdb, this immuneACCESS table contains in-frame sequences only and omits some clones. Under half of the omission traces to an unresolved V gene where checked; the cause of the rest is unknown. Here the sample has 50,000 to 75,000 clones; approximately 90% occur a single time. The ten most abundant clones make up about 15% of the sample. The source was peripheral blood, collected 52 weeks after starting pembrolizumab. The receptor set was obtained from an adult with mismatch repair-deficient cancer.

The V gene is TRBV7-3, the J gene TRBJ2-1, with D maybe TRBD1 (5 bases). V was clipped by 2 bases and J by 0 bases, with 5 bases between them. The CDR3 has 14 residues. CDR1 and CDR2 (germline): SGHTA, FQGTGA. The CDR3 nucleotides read TGTGCCAGCAGCTTAGACAGCTCCTACAATGAGCAGTTCTTC. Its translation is CASSLDSSYNEQFF.

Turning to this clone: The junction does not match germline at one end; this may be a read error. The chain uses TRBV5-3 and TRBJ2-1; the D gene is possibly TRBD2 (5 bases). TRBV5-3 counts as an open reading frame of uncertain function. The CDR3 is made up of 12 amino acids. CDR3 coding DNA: TGTGCCAGCAGCTTGGAGGACAATGAGCAGTTCTTC. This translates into CASSLEDNEQFF.

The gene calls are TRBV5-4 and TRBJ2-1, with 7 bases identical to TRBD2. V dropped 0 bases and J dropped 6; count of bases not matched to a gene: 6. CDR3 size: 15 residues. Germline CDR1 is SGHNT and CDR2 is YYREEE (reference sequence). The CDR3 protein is CASSLELAVRNEQFF. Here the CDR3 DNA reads TGTGCCAGCAGCTTGGAGCTAGCGGTACGCAATGAGCAGTTCTTC.

The CDR3, as DNA: TGTGCTAGTGCCCTGATGGGCCTAGCGGGCACAGATACGCAGTATTTT. It yields the protein CASALMGLAGTDTQYF. This chain links TRBV12-5 with TRBJ2-3, with 7 bases matching TRBD2. The CDR3 contains 16 residues. The V segment lost 7 bases and the J segment 1 base; nucleotides outside the gene matches: 11. CDR1 and CDR2 from the germline V gene are LGHNT and FRNRAP.

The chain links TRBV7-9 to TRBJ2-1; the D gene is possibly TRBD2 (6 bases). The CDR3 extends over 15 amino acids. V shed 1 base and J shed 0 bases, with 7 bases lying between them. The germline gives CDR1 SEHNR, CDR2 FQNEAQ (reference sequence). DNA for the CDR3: TGTGCCAGCAGCTTAGGGAGGGCCTCCTACAATGAGCAGTTCTTC. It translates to CASSLGRASYNEQFF.

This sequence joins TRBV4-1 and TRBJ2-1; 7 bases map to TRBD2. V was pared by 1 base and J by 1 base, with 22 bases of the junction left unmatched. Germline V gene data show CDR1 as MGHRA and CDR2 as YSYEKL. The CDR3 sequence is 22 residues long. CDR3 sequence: CASSQVRLKFVRTSGSYNEQFF. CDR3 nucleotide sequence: TGCGCCAGCAGCCAAGTAAGATTGAAGTTTGTTCGGACTAGTGGGTCCTACAATGAGCAGTTCTTC.

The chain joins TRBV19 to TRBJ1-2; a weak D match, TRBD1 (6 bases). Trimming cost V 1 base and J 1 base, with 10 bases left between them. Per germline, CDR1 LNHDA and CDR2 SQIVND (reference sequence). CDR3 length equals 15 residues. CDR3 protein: CASSIGPDSNYGYTF. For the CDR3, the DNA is TGTGCCAGTAGTATAGGACCGGACAGTAACTATGGCTACACCTTC.

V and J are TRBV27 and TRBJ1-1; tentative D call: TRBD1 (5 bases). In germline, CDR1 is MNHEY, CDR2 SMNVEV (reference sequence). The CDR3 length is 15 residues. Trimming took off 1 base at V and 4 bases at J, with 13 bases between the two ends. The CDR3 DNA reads TGTGCCAGCAGTTTATTTTTCACCCAGGGCACTGAAGCTTTCTTT. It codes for CASSLFFTQGTEAFF.

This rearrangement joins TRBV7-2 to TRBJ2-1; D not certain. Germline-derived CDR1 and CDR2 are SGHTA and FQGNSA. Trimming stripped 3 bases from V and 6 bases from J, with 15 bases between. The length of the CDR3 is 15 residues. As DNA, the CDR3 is TGTGCCAGCAGCTTTGGCCCCCTTCGCGGCAATGAGCAGTTCTTC. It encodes CASSFGPLRGNEQFF. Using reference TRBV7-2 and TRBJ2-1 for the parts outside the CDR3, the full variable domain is GAGVSQSPSNKVTEKGKDVELRCDPISGHTALYWYRQSLGQGLEFLIYFQGNSAPDKSGLPSDRFSAERTGGSVSTLTIQRTQQEDSAVYLCASSFGPLRGNEQFFGPGTRLTVL.

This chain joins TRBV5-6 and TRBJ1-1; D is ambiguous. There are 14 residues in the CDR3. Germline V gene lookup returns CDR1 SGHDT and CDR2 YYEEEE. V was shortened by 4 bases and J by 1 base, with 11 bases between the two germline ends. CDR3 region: CASSRMAGNTEAFF. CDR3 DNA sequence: TGTGCCAGCAGCCGCATGGCAGGGAACACTGAAGCTTTCTTT. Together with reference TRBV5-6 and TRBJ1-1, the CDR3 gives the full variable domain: DAGVTQSPTHLIKTRGQQVTLRCSPKSGHDTVSWYQQALGQGPQFIFQYYEEEERQRGNFPDRFSGHQFPNYSSELNVNALLLGDSALYLCASSRMAGNTEAFFGQGTRLTVV.

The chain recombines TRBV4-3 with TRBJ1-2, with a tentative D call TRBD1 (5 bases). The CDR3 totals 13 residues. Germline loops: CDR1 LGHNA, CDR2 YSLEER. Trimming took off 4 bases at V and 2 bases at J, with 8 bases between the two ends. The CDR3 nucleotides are TGCGCCAGCAGCCTAGGGGAGAACTATGGCTACACCTTC. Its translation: CASSLGENYGYTF.

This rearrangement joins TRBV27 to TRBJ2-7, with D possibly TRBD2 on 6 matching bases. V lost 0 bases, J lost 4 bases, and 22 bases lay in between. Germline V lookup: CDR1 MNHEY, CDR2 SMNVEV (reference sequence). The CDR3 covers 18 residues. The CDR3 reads CASSLSPYLGGLSYEQYF. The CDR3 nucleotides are TGTGCCAGCAGTTTATCCCCTTATTTGGGGGGTCTCTCTTACGAGCAGTACTTC.

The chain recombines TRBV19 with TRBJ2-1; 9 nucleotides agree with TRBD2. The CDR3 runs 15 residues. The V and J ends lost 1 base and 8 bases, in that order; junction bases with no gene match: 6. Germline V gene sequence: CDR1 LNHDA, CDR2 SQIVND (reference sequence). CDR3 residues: CASSIVAGGPDEQFF. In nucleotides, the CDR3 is TGTGCCAGTAGTATAGTGGCGGGAGGGCCCGATGAGCAGTTCTTC. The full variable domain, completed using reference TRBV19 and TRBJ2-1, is DGGITQSPKYLFRKEGQNVTLSCEQNLNHDAMYWYRQDPGQGLRLIYYSQIVNDFQKGDIAEGYSVSREKKESFPLTVTSAQKNPTAFYLCASSIVAGGPDEQFFGPGTRLTVL.

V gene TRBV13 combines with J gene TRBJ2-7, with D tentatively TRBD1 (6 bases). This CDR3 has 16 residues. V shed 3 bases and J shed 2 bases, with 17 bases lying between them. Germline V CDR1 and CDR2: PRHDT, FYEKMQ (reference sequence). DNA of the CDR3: TGTGCCAGCAGCTTCCTCCCACAGGGCCAAGCCTACGAGCAGTACTTC. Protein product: CASSFLPQGQAYEQYF.